This T cell receptor (beta chain) is from a study of CD8+CD57+ T cells in acquired aplastic anemia. Study at large: Sorted cells (CD4+ and CD8+) yielded DNA amounts that averaged 3.2 ug.

The template used for profiling TCR beta VDJ and CDR3 was genomic DNA. TCRdb analysed the reads with MiXCR anew, one entry per CDR3 protein. The sample yields under 350,000 distinct CDR3 sequences, around three fifths seen once. Study conclusions and caveats: Between patients and controls, 25 to 30 CD8+ CDR3 sequences were found in common.

Only patients with CD8+CD57+ cell expansion on flow cytometry were chosen for sequencing. A severe acquired aplastic anemia diagnosis applied to all patients. As to this clonotype: The antigen is not known.

The specimen was sorted CD4+, CD8+, or CD8+CD57+ T cells (not recorded which) from PBMCs. The receptor comes from a human donor with aplastic anemia.

CDR3 protein: CASSLGTPNQPQHF. Written as DNA, the CDR3 is TGTGCCAGCAGCTTGGGGACACCTAATCAGCCCCAGCATTTT. The V gene is TRBV7-2, the J gene TRBJ1-5; TRBD1 might be the D (6 bases). Trimming shortened V by 3 bases and J by 4 bases, and 10 bases separated the two germline ends. In germline, CDR1 is SGHTA, CDR2 FQGNSA. The CDR3 is made up of 14 amino acids.